These T cell receptor beta chains were read from a single sample in a study of blood T cell repertoires in COVID-19. TCRdb's table, derived via immunoSEQ multiplex PCR, lists solely in-frame clones and lacks some. The table includes about 310,000 clones, under 90% detected once. Sequencing was performed on PBMCs or T cells enriched from blood (not recorded which). These receptors were obtained from a woman in her twenties or thirties who had recovered from COVID-19. Both conserved end residues are part of each CDR3. Each record gives: V gene, D gene, CDR3 length, J gene, CDR3 DNA, CDR3 protein. A D gene is named only where the DNA matches it firmly.

V: TRBV11-2; D: .; length: 11; J: TRBJ2-3; DNA: TGTGCCAGCAGCTCCGGGTATACGCAGTATTTT; CDR3: CASSSGYTQYF
V: TRBV9; D: TRBD1; length: 15; J: TRBJ1-2; DNA: TGTGCCAGCAGCGCAACTCCGGGACAGGCTTATGGCTACACCTTC; CDR3: CASSATPGQAYGYTF
V: TRBV6-5; D: .; length: 14; J: TRBJ2-5; DNA: TGTGCCAGCAGTTACTTTCCAGGGGCGGAGACCCAGTACTTC; CDR3: CASSYFPGAETQYF
V: TRBV6-5; D: TRBD2; length: 16; J: TRBJ2-1; DNA: TGTGCCAGCAGTTACCGACTAGCGGGAGGGGGAAATGAGCAGTTCTTC; CDR3: CASSYRLAGGGNEQFF
V: TRBV4-1; D: TRBD1; length: 14; J: TRBJ1-1; DNA: TGCGCCAGCAGCCAACCTCGACAGGGACCTGAAGCTTTCTTT; CDR3: CASSQPRQGPEAFF
V: TRBV7-2; D: TRBD2; length: 17; J: TRBJ2-7; DNA: TGTGCCAGCAGCTTAGGACCCGGGACTAGCATATTGAACGAGCAGTACTTC; CDR3: CASSLGPGTSILNEQYF
V: TRBV18; D: .; length: 16; J: TRBJ1-2; DNA: TGTGCCAGCTCACCTGCAATGGAGGGAACAGGCTATGGCTACACCTTC; CDR3: CASSPAMEGTGYGYTF
V: TRBV13; D: TRBD1; length: 16; J: TRBJ1-1; DNA: TGTGCCAGCAGCTCCAGGGGCGGGACAGCGAACACTGAAGCTTTCTTT; CDR3: CASSSRGGTANTEAFF
V: TRBV7-9; D: .; length: 13; J: TRBJ2-3; DNA: TGTGCCAGCAGCTACGGGAGCACAGATACGCAGTATTTT; CDR3: CASSYGSTDTQYF
V: TRBV24-1; D: .; length: 18; J: TRBJ2-3; DNA: TGTGCCACCAGTGATTTGGGGGGGACAGCCCTCAGCACAGATACGCAGTATTTT; CDR3: CATSDLGGTALSTDTQYF
V: TRBV21-1; D: .; length: 14; J: TRBJ2-7; DNA: TGTGCCAGCAGCAAAAAGGGGGCGGGGTTCGAGCAGTACTTC; CDR3: CASSKKGAGFEQYF
V: TRBV27; D: TRBD1; length: 16; J: TRBJ2-3; DNA: TGTGCCAGCAGTTTTCCGGGACAGGGTTTTGCCGATACGCAGTATTTT; CDR3: CASSFPGQGFADTQYF
V: TRBV10-3; D: TRBD1; length: 15; J: TRBJ1-6; DNA: TGTGCCATCAGGAAGGAGGGGGCCGGAAATTCACCCCTCCACTTT; CDR3: CAIRKEGAGNSPLHF